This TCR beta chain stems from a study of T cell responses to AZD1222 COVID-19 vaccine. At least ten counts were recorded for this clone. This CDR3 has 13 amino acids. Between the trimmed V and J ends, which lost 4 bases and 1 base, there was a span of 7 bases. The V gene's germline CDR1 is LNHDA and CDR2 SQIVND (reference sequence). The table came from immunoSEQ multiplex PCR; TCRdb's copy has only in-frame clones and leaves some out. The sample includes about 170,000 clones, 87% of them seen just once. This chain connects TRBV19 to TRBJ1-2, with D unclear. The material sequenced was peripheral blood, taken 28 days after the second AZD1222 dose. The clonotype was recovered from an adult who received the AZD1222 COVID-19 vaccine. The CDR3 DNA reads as TGTGCCAGTAGTAGGCGGGTTAACTATGGCTACACCTTC. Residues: CASSRRVNYGYTF. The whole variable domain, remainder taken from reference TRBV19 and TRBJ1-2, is DGGITQSPKYLFRKEGQNVTLSCEQNLNHDAMYWYRQDPGQGLRLIYYSQIVNDFQKGDIAEGYSVSREKKESFPLTVTSAQKNPTAFYLCASSRRVNYGYTFGSGTRLTVV.